What follows are 25 T cell receptor beta chains derived from one specimen sequenced in a study of beta chain features in type 1 diabetes. cDNA synthesis used the whole RNA isolate, giving expressed TCRB sequences. The data were produced by immunoSEQ multiplex PCR, yet TCRdb's version contains in-frame clones alone and is incomplete. This sample yields hundreds of thousands of clones, of which about 16% are seen a single time; approximately 0.093% belongs to the top ten. The sequenced sample consisted of naive CD4+ T cells from blood. The receptor set was obtained from a man aged 18 to 30 in good health.

Only a few counts were recorded for this clone. The chain has TRBV9 and TRBJ1-3; D may be TRBD1 (5 bases). This CDR3 spans 15 amino acids. V gave up 4 bases and J gave up 0 bases, with 11 bases separating them. Germline values: CDR1 SGDLS, CDR2 YYNGEE. The CDR3: CASSSQGFSGNTIYF. For the CDR3, the DNA is TGTGCCAGCAGCTCCCAGGGCTTCTCTGGAAACACCATATATTTT. Together with reference TRBV9 and TRBJ1-3, the CDR3 gives the full variable domain: DSGVTQTPKHLITATGQRVTLRCSPRSGDLSVYWYQQSLDQGLQFLIQYYNGEERAKGNILERFSAQQFPDLHSELNLSSLELGDSALYFCASSSQGFSGNTIYFGEGSWLTVV.

The V call is TRBV5-1, the J call TRBJ1-1, with no clear D. This CDR3 has 15 amino acids. CDR1 and CDR2 (germline): SGHRS, YFSETQ. The V end lost 0 bases, the J end lost 1 base, and 10 bases lay between the germline ends. CDR3 sequence reads: CASSLAGTKNTEAFF. CDR3 in DNA: TGCGCCAGCAGCTTGGCGGGAACAAAGAACACTGAAGCTTTCTTT.

The chain joins TRBV27 to TRBJ2-4, with D maybe TRBD1 (6 bases). The V end was cut by 5 bases, the J end by 6 bases, with 17 bases between. CDR1 and CDR2 from the germline V gene are MNHEY and SMNVEV (reference sequence). The CDR3 is 15 residues long. The CDR3 DNA is TGTGCCAGCAGTACCGACAGGCTTATAGGAAACATTCAGTACTTC. It translates to CASSTDRLIGNIQYF.

This clone came up a few times. The chain combines TRBV11-3 with TRBJ2-3; 9 bases map to TRBD1. The germline CDR1 and CDR2 sequences are SGHNT and YENEEA. V was pared by 1 base and J by 4 bases, with 6 bases of the junction left unmatched. CDR3 length: 16 amino acids. The CDR3 nucleotides read TGTGCCAGCAGCTTAGGAGACAGGGGGAGACCAGATACGCAGTATTTT. Residues: CASSLGDRGRPDTQYF.

The sample holds a few counts of this clone. The chain recombines TRBV7-8 with TRBJ2-5, with D tentatively TRBD1 or TRBD2 (7 bases each). Germline V gene lookup returns CDR1 SGHVS and CDR2 FQNEAQ. V lost 5 bases and J 5 bases, leaving 24 bases between the germline ends. The CDR3 loop spans 17 amino acids. The CDR3 protein is CASSPQGGPGGVETQYF. CDR3 nucleotide sequence: TGTGCCAGCAGCCCCCAGGGAGGGCCAGGGGGTGTGGAGACCCAGTACTTC.

The chain couples TRBV28 to TRBJ1-5; D is unresolved. V was pared by 8 bases and J by 1 base, with 12 bases between. CDR3 length equals 14 residues. Germline assignment: CDR1 MDHEN and CDR2 SYDVKM. CDR3 residues: CASSTAESNQPQHF. The DNA for the CDR3 is TGTGCCAGCTCTACGGCAGAGAGCAATCAGCCCCAGCATTTT.

On this clone: This CDR3 is also generated by other DNA sequences in the sample. The chain employs TRBV18 and TRBJ2-5; D is unresolved. Germline CDR1 KGHSH, CDR2 LQKENI. Trimming left V 1 base short and J 5 bases short, with 5 bases between. The CDR3 runs to 12 residues. The CDR3: CASSPLGETQYF. CDR3 bases: TGTGCCAGCTCACCACTGGGGGAGACCCAGTACTTC.

The chain joins TRBV7-9 to TRBJ2-7, with D maybe TRBD1 (6 bases). The CDR3 totals 15 residues. The ends were cut back, 0 bases at V and 0 bases at J, with 9 bases in the middle. CDR1 is SEHNR, CDR2 FQNEAQ, per germline (reference sequence). The CDR3 region is CASSLAADSSYEQYF. In DNA, the CDR3 is TGTGCCAGCAGCTTAGCGGCGGACAGCTCCTACGAGCAGTACTTC.

This clone has just a few counts. This chain links TRBV5-6 with TRBJ2-7; tentative D call: TRBD1 (6 bases). V gave up 3 bases and J gave up 12 bases, with 13 bases separating them. The germline CDR1 and CDR2 sequences are SGHDT and YYEEEE. The CDR3 runs to 11 residues. DNA for the CDR3: TGTGCCAGCAGCTGGAGACAGGAGGCGTACTTC. Protein: CASSWRQEAYF.

This clone was counted a few times. This chain connects TRBV7-9 to TRBJ2-2; 8 nucleotides align to TRBD1. From germline, CDR1 is SEHNR and CDR2 FQNEAQ (reference sequence). J lost 4 bases, V lost 6 bases, and 7 bases had no gene match. The CDR3 covers 15 residues. In DNA, the CDR3 is TGTGCCAGCAGACGACAGGGGTTGATCACCGGGGAGCTGTTTTTT. It translates to CASRRQGLITGELFF.

The genes are TRBV4-3 and TRBJ2-3, with TRBD2 identical over 7 bases. CDR1 is LGHNA and CDR2 is YSLEER in the germline V gene. The CDR3 extends over 15 amino acids. V was pared by 2 bases and J by 2 bases, with 4 bases of the junction left unmatched. Here the CDR3 DNA reads TGCGCCAGCAGCCAACCTAGCGGTTACACAGATACGCAGTATTTT. Translated: CASSQPSGYTDTQYF.

The J gene is TRBJ2-4, the V gene TRBV5-4; D unresolved. Germline values: CDR1 SGHNT, CDR2 YYREEE (reference sequence). Deletions cut 0 bases from V and 11 bases from J, with 6 bases between. This CDR3 contains 11 residues. In DNA, the CDR3 is TGTGCCAGCAGCTTGGCCCAGGTTCAGTACTTC. It encodes CASSLAQVQYF.

This clone has more than one count but fewer than ten. The chain carries TRBV14 and TRBJ2-5; possibly TRBD1 for D (6 bases). The CDR3 covers 14 residues. Germline CDR1 is SGHDN and CDR2 is FVKESK. Trimming removed 1 base from V and 2 bases from J, with 8 bases in between. The CDR3: CASSQAGQQETQYF. CDR3 bases: TGTGCCAGCAGCCAAGCCGGACAGCAAGAGACCCAGTACTTC.

This chain links TRBV9 with TRBJ2-1; the match to TRBD1 covers 8 bases. Per germline, CDR1 SGDLS and CDR2 YYNGEE. The V segment lost 6 bases and the J segment 1 base; nucleotides outside the gene matches: 9. The CDR3 is 16 residues long. CDR3 amino acids: CASTKTGEMSYNEQFF. CDR3 in DNA: TGTGCCAGCACCAAGACAGGGGAAATGTCCTACAATGAGCAGTTCTTC.

This clone was seen only a few times. The rearrangement uses TRBV28 and TRBJ1-5; D not certain. The germline gives CDR1 MDHEN, CDR2 SYDVKM. This CDR3 comprises 13 residues. The ends were cut back, 7 bases at V and 3 bases at J, with 10 bases in the middle. CDR3 DNA sequence: TGTGCCAGCATGTTATTGGACAATCAGCCCCAGCATTTT. Its translation is CASMLLDNQPQHF.

This clone has more than one count but fewer than ten. Written as DNA, the CDR3 is TGTGCCAGCAGCTTTGACACTGAAGCTTTCTTT. Translation: CASSFDTEAFF. This chain connects TRBV7-2 to TRBJ1-1; D remains unclear. The V end was cut by 3 bases, the J end by 3 bases, with 2 bases between. The germline CDR1 and CDR2 sequences are SGHTA and FQGNSA. The CDR3 totals 11 residues.

V usage is TRBV9 and J usage is TRBJ2-7; 14 positions agree with TRBD2. The CDR3 length is 16 residues. CDR1 and CDR2 from the germline V gene are SGDLS and YYNGEE. With 0 bases clipped from V and 9 bases from J, the junction kept 8 bases outside the gene matches. The CDR3 reads CASSVAPGLAGVGQYF. In nucleotides, the CDR3 is TGTGCCAGCAGCGTAGCCCCGGGACTAGCGGGAGTAGGGCAGTACTTC. The full variable domain, rest sourced from reference TRBV9 and TRBJ2-7, is DSGVTQTPKHLITATGQRVTLRCSPRSGDLSVYWYQQSLDQGLQFLIQYYNGEERAKGNILERFSAQQFPDLHSELNLSSLELGDSALYFCASSVAPGLAGVGQYFGPGTRLTVT.

This clone was seen only a few times. The chain is built from TRBV5-1 and TRBJ2-1; 11 nucleotides match TRBD2. Losses at the gene ends were 4 bases for V and 7 bases for J; bases not matched to a gene: 7. The CDR3 consists of 15 residues. Germline V CDR1 and CDR2: SGHRS, YFSETQ. The CDR3 spells CASSQGTSGRNEQFF. CDR3 in DNA: TGCGCCAGCAGCCAAGGAACTAGCGGGAGAAATGAGCAGTTCTTC.

The genes are TRBV9 and TRBJ1-2, with a weak D call TRBD1 (5 bases). The V end was cut by 0 bases, the J end by 4 bases, with 10 bases between. The CDR3 covers 14 residues. Germline CDR1 and CDR2: SGDLS and YYNGEE. The CDR3 spells CASSVGGSSYGYTF. The DNA for the CDR3 is TGTGCCAGCAGCGTAGGGGGCAGTTCCTATGGCTACACCTTC. Based on the CDR3 plus reference TRBV9 and TRBJ1-2, the full variable domain is DSGVTQTPKHLITATGQRVTLRCSPRSGDLSVYWYQQSLDQGLQFLIQYYNGEERAKGNILERFSAQQFPDLHSELNLSSLELGDSALYFCASSVGGSSYGYTFGSGTRLTVV.

The sample holds a few counts of this clone. This chain joins TRBV10-3 and TRBJ2-3, with D perhaps assigned TRBD1 or TRBD2 (6 bases each). Germline V gene sequence: CDR1 ENHRY, CDR2 SYGVKD. The CDR3 length is 14 residues. Trimming took off 7 bases at V and 3 bases at J, with 14 bases between the two ends. The DNA for the CDR3 is TGTGCCATCATGGGGGGCGCGGGAACAGATACGCAGTATTTT. Protein product: CAIMGGAGTDTQYF.

This clone appeared a few times. Other DNA variants within this sample encode the same CDR3. V gene TRBV7-2 combines with J gene TRBJ2-3; 10 nucleotides align to TRBD1. CDR1 SGHTA and CDR2 FQGNSA come from the germline V gene. The CDR3 extends over 14 amino acids. V lost 5 bases and J lost 6; bases outside the gene matches: 5. This CDR3 is CASSADRGRDTQYF. CDR3 DNA: TGTGCCAGCAGCGCAGACAGGGGGCGGGATACGCAGTATTTT.

This chain joins TRBV7-2 and TRBJ1-4, with D possibly matching TRBD1 (5 bases). The V and J ends lost 4 bases and 4 bases respectively, with 13 bases between them. The germline V gene encodes CDR1 SGHTA and CDR2 FQGNSA. CDR3 length: 15 amino acids. The CDR3 region has the DNA TGTGCCAGCAGCTACCGGGACTCTTATAATGAAAAACTGTTTTTT. Translating gives CASSYRDSYNEKLFF.

This sequence joins TRBV28 and TRBJ2-7; tentative D call: TRBD2 (5 bases). The V and J ends lost 3 bases and 0 bases respectively, with 18 bases between them. Germline V gene data show CDR1 as MDHEN and CDR2 as SYDVKM. The CDR3 has 17 amino acids. CDR3 in DNA: TGTGCCAGCAGTTTCATTCGGGGATCCGGATCCTCCTACGAGCAGTACTTC. Residues: CASSFIRGSGSSYEQYF.

This clone has more than one count but fewer than ten. This chain joins TRBV7-2 and TRBJ2-5, with D possibly being TRBD2 (5 bases). This CDR3 comprises 14 residues. Germline lookup yields CDR1 SGHTA and CDR2 FQGNSA. Trimming removed 5 bases at V and 5 bases at J, with 15 bases between. CDR3 DNA sequence: TGTGCCAGCAGCCGAGGACGGGGAGTGGAGACCCAGTACTTC. It yields the protein CASSRGRGVETQYF.

This chain links TRBV19 with TRBJ2-7, with no clear D. There are 13 residues in the CDR3. The V and J ends lost 4 bases and 1 base respectively, with 8 bases between them. The germline V gene has CDR1 LNHDA and CDR2 SQIVND (reference sequence). The CDR3 sequence: CASSRTISYEQYF. CDR3 nucleotide sequence: TGTGCCAGTAGTAGGACCATATCCTACGAGCAGTACTTC.